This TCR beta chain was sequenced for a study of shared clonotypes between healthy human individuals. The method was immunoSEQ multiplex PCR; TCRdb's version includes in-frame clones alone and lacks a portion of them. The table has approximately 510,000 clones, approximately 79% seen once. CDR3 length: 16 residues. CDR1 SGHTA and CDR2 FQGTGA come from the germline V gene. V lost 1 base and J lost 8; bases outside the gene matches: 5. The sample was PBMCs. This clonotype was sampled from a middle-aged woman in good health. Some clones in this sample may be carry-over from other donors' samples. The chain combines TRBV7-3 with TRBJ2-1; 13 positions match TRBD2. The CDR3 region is CASSLMGTSGTHEQFF. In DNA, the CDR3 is TGTGCCAGCAGCTTAATGGGGACTAGCGGGACCCATGAGCAGTTCTTC.